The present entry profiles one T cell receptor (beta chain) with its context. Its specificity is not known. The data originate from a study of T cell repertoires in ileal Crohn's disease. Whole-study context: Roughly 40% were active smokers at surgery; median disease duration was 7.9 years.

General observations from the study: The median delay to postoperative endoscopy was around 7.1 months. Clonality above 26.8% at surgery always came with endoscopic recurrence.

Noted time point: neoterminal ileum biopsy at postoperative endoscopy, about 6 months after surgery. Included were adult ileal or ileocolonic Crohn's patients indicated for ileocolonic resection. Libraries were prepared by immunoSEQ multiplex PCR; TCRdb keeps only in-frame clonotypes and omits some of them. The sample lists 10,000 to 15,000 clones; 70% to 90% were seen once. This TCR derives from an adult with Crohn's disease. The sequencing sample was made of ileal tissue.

CDR3 residues: CATVPLNTEAFF. CDR3 nucleotide sequence: TGTGCCACAGTCCCCCTTAACACTGAAGCTTTCTTT. The rearrangement uses TRBV6-1 and TRBJ1-1; the D is unclear. The CDR3 totals 12 residues. V was clipped by 10 bases and J by 2 bases, with 11 bases between them. Germline CDR1 reads MNHNS; CDR2 reads SASEGT.